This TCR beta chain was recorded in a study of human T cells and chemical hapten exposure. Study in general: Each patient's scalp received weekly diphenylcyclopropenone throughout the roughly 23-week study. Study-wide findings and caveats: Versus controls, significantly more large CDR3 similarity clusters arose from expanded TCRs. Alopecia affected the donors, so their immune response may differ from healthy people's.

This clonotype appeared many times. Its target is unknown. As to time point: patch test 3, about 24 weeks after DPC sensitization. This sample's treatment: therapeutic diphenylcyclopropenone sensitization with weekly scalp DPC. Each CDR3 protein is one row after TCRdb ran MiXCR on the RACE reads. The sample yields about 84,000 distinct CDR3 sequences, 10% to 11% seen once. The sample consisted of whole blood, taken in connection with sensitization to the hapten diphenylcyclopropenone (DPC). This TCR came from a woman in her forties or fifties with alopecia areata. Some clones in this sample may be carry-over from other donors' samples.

The DNA for the CDR3 is TGCAGTGCTAGAGTGAACAGGGGTTCCCCTAATTCACCCCTCCACTTT. It translates to CSARVNRGSPNSPLHF. The rearrangement uses TRBV20-1 and TRBJ1-6; 7 positions match TRBD1. Germline V gene data show CDR1 as DFQATT and CDR2 as SNEGSKA (reference sequence). This CDR3 is built from 16 residues. V dropped 1 base and J dropped 6; count of bases not matched to a gene: 9.